This T cell receptor (beta chain) was captured by sequencing in a study of beta chain features in type 1 diabetes. Study-level results: The VDJ junctions of type 1 diabetes patients carried fewer insertions and more deletions. A definitive answer on HLA type influencing TCRB rearrangement was not reached here. Naive, central memory and Treg TCRB repertoires appeared more alike in patients than in healthy donors.

Sorted cells reached over 95% purity in every population. On this clone itself: The antigen remains undetermined.

The entirety of the isolated RNA underwent reverse transcription, so expressed TCRB transcripts were sequenced. Profiling relied on immunoSEQ multiplex PCR, and the TCRdb table lists in-frame clones only, not all of them. The sample holds hundreds of thousands of clones, over 11% seen once. The TCR sequence derives from a man under 40 in good health. Material: naive CD4+ T cells from blood.

The CDR3: CASSYGKRTEAFF. CDR3 DNA: TGTGCCAGCAGTTACGGCAAAAGGACTGAAGCTTTCTTT. The J gene is TRBJ1-1, the V gene TRBV6-5; no clear D. The CDR3 loop spans 13 amino acids. CDR1 is MNHEY, CDR2 SVGAGI, per germline. V was pared by 2 bases and J by 5 bases, with 9 bases between.